This T cell receptor beta chain comes out of a study of blood T cell repertoires in COVID-19. Produced via immunoSEQ multiplex PCR; TCRdb's table is partial and in-frame only. The table has over 250,000 clones, about nine tenths seen once; the top ten hold 12%. V was clipped by 2 bases and J by 3 bases; unmatched bases: 4. The CDR3 length is 14 residues. Germline V gives CDR1 GTSNPN, CDR2 SVGIG (reference sequence). This chain uses TRBV30 with TRBJ2-7, with 10 bases fitting TRBD1. The sequenced sample consisted of peripheral blood. This clonotype was obtained from a woman in her sixties with acute or convalescent COVID-19. CDR3 in DNA: TGTGCCTGGAGTCGAGGACAGGGGGACTACGAGCAGTACTTC. Its protein is CAWSRGQGDYEQYF.